The clone carrying this T cell receptor (beta chain) was observed a single time. With V trimmed by 4 bases and J by 5 bases, 4 bases remained unmatched. CDR1 is SGDLS and CDR2 is YYNGEE in the germline V gene. This CDR3 is built from 14 residues. Some clones are missing from TCRdb's copy, which holds only in-frame ones; the method was immunoSEQ multiplex PCR. The table includes some 120,000 clones, 90% detected once. The source of the sample is a study of blood T cell repertoires in COVID-19. Across the study: T cells, B-cell-depleted T cells, or PBMCs provided the cDNA or gDNA that served as material.

The chain combines TRBV9 with TRBJ1-4; TRBD1 aligns across 8 bases. This clonotype originated in a human donor with active COVID-19. The donor label of this sample is uncertain. Sequencing input: peripheral blood. The CDR3 loop reads CASSPGQVNEKLFF. The CDR3 DNA reads as TGTGCCAGCAGCCCGGGACAGGTAAATGAAAAACTGTTTTTT.